This T cell receptor beta chain stems from a study of CD8+CD57+ T cells in acquired aplastic anemia. About the research overall: DNA per sorted CD4+ or CD8+ sample ranged about 0.19 to 30 ug, averaging roughly 3.2 ug.

Profiling that covered TCR beta VDJ and CDR3 relied on genomic DNA as its template. TCRdb fed the reads into MiXCR, producing one record per CDR3 protein. The table lists 200,000 to 250,000 distinct CDR3 sequences, under 50% of them singletons, with 20% in the top ten. The study, taken as a whole, reports: The study found no significant CD8+ Simpson's diversity difference between patients and controls. Roughly 30 sequences, all CD8+ CDR3, were shared between patients and controls.

Concerning this clonotype itself: The antigen is undetermined.

Only patients with CD8+CD57+ cell expansion on flow cytometry were chosen for sequencing. Acquired aplastic anemia of severe grade affected all patients. Germline CDR1 reads KGHDR; CDR2 reads SFDVKD. The V and J ends lost 9 bases and 3 bases, in that order; junction bases with no gene match: 5. The CDR3 loop spans 14 amino acids. The chain carries TRBV24-1 and TRBJ2-2; 8 bases match TRBD1. Input material: sorted CD4+, CD8+, or CD8+CD57+ T cells (not recorded which) from PBMCs. This TCR was sampled from a human donor with aplastic anemia. In DNA, the CDR3 is TGTGCCACCCATCAGGGGGCGGACACCGGGGAGCTGTTTTTT. This translates into CATHQGADTGELFF.